Following are 8 T cell receptor beta chains from one sample sequenced in a study of cytomegalovirus exposure and HLA in healthy donors. PCR primers comprised 60 Vbeta and 13 Jbeta primers. TCRdb keeps only in-frame clones here, not all; method: immunoSEQ multiplex PCR. The sample yields about 90,000 clones, around 80% seen once. The material sequenced was PBMCs. Source of these receptors: a man younger than 40 in good health and CMV-seronegative.

This clone showed up just a few times. The CDR3 sequence is CASSLQQGGGNTIYF. CDR3 DNA sequence: TGTGCCAGCAGCTTGCAACAGGGGGGGGGAAACACCATATATTTT. This rearrangement joins TRBV5-4 to TRBJ1-3; 8 bases are a match to TRBD1. Germline V CDR1 and CDR2: SGHNT, YYREEE (reference sequence). This CDR3 contains 15 residues. V lost 1 base to trimming and J lost 4 bases; unmatched junction nucleotides: 4.

This clone was seen a handful of times. The chain is built from TRBV7-9 and TRBJ1-2; D is uncertain. Trimming took 5 bases from V and 2 from J, leaving 15 bases between them. The CDR3 loop spans 15 amino acids. Germline V gene lookup returns CDR1 SEHNR and CDR2 FQNEAQ (reference sequence). This CDR3 reads CASSLVPGPNYGYTF. The CDR3 region has the DNA TGTGCCAGCAGCCTCGTCCCTGGGCCCAACTATGGCTACACCTTC. The full variable domain, rest sourced from reference TRBV7-9 and TRBJ1-2, is DTGVSQNPRHKITKRGQNVTFRCDPISEHNRLYWYRQTLGQGPEFLTYFQNEAQLEKSRLLSDRFSAERPKGSFSTLEIQRTEQGDSAMYLCASSLVPGPNYGYTFGSGTRLTVV.

The chain's CDR3 is CASSSPTSGGPNEQFF. CDR3 nucleotide sequence: TGTGCCAGTAGTAGCCCAACCAGCGGGGGGCCAAATGAGCAGTTCTTC. V is TRBV19 and J is TRBJ2-1; 9 bases fit TRBD2. Germline V gene sequence: CDR1 LNHDA, CDR2 SQIVND (reference sequence). The V gene end was trimmed by 4 bases and the J gene end by 7 bases; junction bases not matched to a gene: 11. CDR3 length: 16 amino acids. Based on the CDR3 plus reference TRBV19 and TRBJ2-1, the full variable domain is DGGITQSPKYLFRKEGQNVTLSCEQNLNHDAMYWYRQDPGQGLRLIYYSQIVNDFQKGDIAEGYSVSREKKESFPLTVTSAQKNPTAFYLCASSSPTSGGPNEQFFGPGTRLTVL.

The rearrangement joins TRBV19 to TRBJ1-4, with a weak D call TRBD1 (6 bases). With 4 bases removed from V and 4 bases from J, the gap between germline ends came to 10 bases. The length of the CDR3 is 14 residues. Germline values: CDR1 LNHDA, CDR2 SQIVND (reference sequence). CDR3 DNA sequence: TGTGCCAGTAGTACAGGGGTCGGTAATGAAAAACTGTTTTTT. Its translation: CASSTGVGNEKLFF.

This chain uses TRBV19 with TRBJ2-7; 7 positions agree with TRBD2. The CDR3 spans 14 residues. The V gene's germline CDR1 is LNHDA and CDR2 SQIVND (reference sequence). Trimming cost V 5 bases and J 0 bases; bases outside gene matches: 4. CDR3 sequence reads: CASSLTSDSYEQYF. For the CDR3, the DNA is TGTGCCAGTAGTTTAACTAGCGACTCCTACGAGCAGTACTTC.

V is TRBV18 and J is TRBJ2-6; a possible D gene is TRBD1 (7 bases). Trimming took off 4 bases at V and 0 bases at J, with 10 bases between the two ends. The CDR3 is 16 residues long. Germline lookup yields CDR1 KGHSH and CDR2 LQKENI. The CDR3 loop is CASSQQGGSGANVLTF. CDR3 sequence (DNA): TGTGCCAGCTCACAGCAGGGGGGCTCTGGGGCCAACGTCCTGACTTTC.

The chain recombines TRBV28 with TRBJ2-7, with TRBD1 matching over 7 bases. CDR3 size: 15 residues. Trimming took 6 bases from V and 4 from J; bases not matched to a gene: 12. Germline values: CDR1 MDHEN, CDR2 SYDVKM. The CDR3 DNA reads as TGTGCCAGCAGCCTGTACAGGGGAGAAAATTACGAGCAGTACTTC. Residues: CASSLYRGENYEQYF.

CDR3 loop: CAWSIPPMDSSEAFF. The CDR3 DNA reads TGTGCCTGGAGTATCCCCCCCATGGACAGTTCTGAAGCTTTCTTT. V is TRBV30 and J is TRBJ1-1, with D tentatively TRBD1 (6 bases). Germline CDR1 is GTSNPN and CDR2 is SVGIG (reference sequence). V lost 2 bases and J lost 6, with 19 bases in between. This CDR3 contains 15 residues.